Following are 18 T cell receptor beta chains from one sample sequenced in a study of shared clonotypes between healthy human individuals. Naive CD8 isolation took CD45RO-negative cells positively selected for CCR7 and excluded terminally differentiated effector memory CD45RA+ cells. The assay was immunoSEQ multiplex PCR, and TCRdb's table has in-frame clones only and misses some. The sample contains 2 million to 2.5 million clones, more than 85% of which appear only once. The material sequenced was naive CD8+ T cells from PBMCs. These receptors originate from a man younger than 30 in good health. Some clones in this sample may be carry-over from other donors' samples.

In regard to this clone: Other DNA sequences in this sample translate to the same CDR3. The CDR3 sequence is CATSRGPRNTIYF. The DNA for the CDR3 is TGTGCCACCAGCAGGGGGCCTAGAAACACCATATATTTT. The rearrangement uses TRBV15 and TRBJ1-3; perhaps TRBD1 as D (5 bases). Germline assignment: CDR1 LNHNV and CDR2 YYDKDF (reference sequence). The V end lost 3 bases, the J end lost 5 bases, and 8 bases lay between the germline ends. The CDR3 is 13 amino acids.

The chain joins TRBV6-5 to TRBJ2-1; 10 nucleotides line up with TRBD2. From germline, CDR1 is MNHEY and CDR2 SVGAGI. With V trimmed by 6 bases and J by 10 bases, 12 bases remained unmatched. This CDR3 has 15 residues. DNA of the CDR3: TGTGCCAGCAGCATAACCGGGACTAGCGATTGGGAGCAGTTCTTC. Its translation: CASSITGTSDWEQFF.

The rearrangement uses TRBV7-8 and TRBJ2-5, with D possibly called TRBD1 or TRBD2 (5 bases each). CDR1 is SGHVS and CDR2 is FQNEAQ in the germline V gene. V shed 8 bases and J shed 1 base, with 17 bases lying between them. This CDR3 has 15 amino acids. The CDR3 nucleotides are TGTGCCAGCGAGTTTAGGGACCACACCCAAGAGACCCAGTACTTC. It translates to CASEFRDHTQETQYF.

The gene calls are TRBV27 and TRBJ2-2, with TRBD2 identical over 11 bases. The CDR3 extends over 16 amino acids. Germline values: CDR1 MNHEY, CDR2 SMNVEV (reference sequence). V shed 5 bases and J 7 bases; nucleotides not matched to a gene: 9. DNA for the CDR3: TGTGCCAGCAGTCCTAGCGGGAGGTCGGCTGACGGGGAGCTGTTTTTT. Translation: CASSPSGRSADGELFF.

The chain recombines TRBV2 with TRBJ2-1, with 10 bases aligning to TRBD2. Per germline, CDR1 SNHLY and CDR2 FYNNEI. There are 16 residues in the CDR3. V lost 2 bases and J lost 2; bases outside the gene matches: 3. The CDR3 reads CASSERLAGAYNEQFF. The DNA for the CDR3 is TGTGCCAGCAGTGAAAGGCTAGCGGGGGCCTACAATGAGCAGTTCTTC.

The genes are TRBV19 and TRBJ1-5; no definite D call. This CDR3 is built from 13 residues. Germline lookup yields CDR1 LNHDA and CDR2 SQIVND (reference sequence). With 6 bases removed from V and 5 bases from J, the gap between germline ends came to 11 bases. The CDR3 sequence is CASSDGRYQPQHF. The CDR3 region has the DNA TGTGCCAGTAGCGATGGACGGTATCAGCCCCAGCATTTT. The variable domain in full, with the rest retrieved from reference TRBV19 and TRBJ1-5, is DGGITQSPKYLFRKEGQNVTLSCEQNLNHDAMYWYRQDPGQGLRLIYYSQIVNDFQKGDIAEGYSVSREKKESFPLTVTSAQKNPTAFYLCASSDGRYQPQHFGDGTRLSIL.

This chain uses TRBV30 with TRBJ1-2, with D possibly being TRBD1 (5 bases). The germline gives CDR1 GTSNPN, CDR2 SVGIG (reference sequence). The CDR3 consists of 16 residues. V was trimmed by 0 bases and J by 4 bases, leaving 18 bases between them. The CDR3 DNA follows: TGTGCCTGGAGTGTCCCTCTCACAGGTTCCTTCTATGGCTACACCTTC. This encodes CAWSVPLTGSFYGYTF.

This clone showed up just a few times. The same CDR3 also results from other DNA sequences found in this sample. This chain connects TRBV29-1 to TRBJ1-1; tentatively, D is TRBD1 (6 bases). There are 10 residues in the CDR3. From germline, CDR1 is SQVTM and CDR2 ANQGSEA. The V end was cut by 5 bases, the J end by 8 bases, with 9 bases between. This CDR3 is CSVPGVEAFF. CDR3 coding DNA: TGCAGCGTTCCAGGGGTAGAAGCTTTCTTT.

The chain uses TRBV14 and TRBJ1-2, with D unclear. V was pared by 0 bases and J by 4 bases, with 6 bases between. The CDR3 has 13 residues. Looked up from germline, CDR1 is SGHDN and CDR2 is FVKESK. The CDR3 reads CASSQEKLYGYTF. The CDR3 bases are TGTGCCAGCAGCCAAGAGAAACTCTATGGCTACACCTTC.

Note on this clone: One base away lies a much larger clone, so this may be a sequencing read error. In the same sample, other DNA sequences code for this CDR3. This rearrangement joins TRBV7-2 to TRBJ2-1, with unresolved D. The CDR3 contains 11 residues. Germline V gene lookup returns CDR1 SGHTA and CDR2 FQGNSA. V was trimmed by 0 bases and J by 9 bases, leaving 3 bases between them. The CDR3 protein is CASSLAGEQFF. The CDR3 bases are TGTGCCAGCAGCTTAGCGGGTGAGCAGTTCTTC.

The J gene is TRBJ1-5, the V gene TRBV4-1, with a tentative D call TRBD1 (5 bases). Trimming removed 0 bases at V and 15 bases at J, with 18 bases between. The CDR3 covers 14 residues. Germline CDR1 reads MGHRA; CDR2 reads YSYEKL. The CDR3 DNA follows: TGCGCCAGCAGCCAAGATCGGGGCGGTCCAGCGCGGCATTTT. Protein: CASSQDRGGPARHF.

The CDR3: CASSRRGGDETQYF. DNA for the CDR3: TGTGCCAGCAGCCGGAGAGGGGGCGATGAGACCCAGTACTTC. The rearrangement joins TRBV7-7 to TRBJ2-5, with 7 nucleotides matching TRBD1. The length of the CDR3 is 14 residues. The V segment lost 5 bases and the J segment 5 bases; nucleotides outside the gene matches: 8. Germline CDR1 reads SSHAT; CDR2 reads FNYEAQ (reference sequence).

Points on this clone: Other DNA sequences from this sample encode an identical CDR3 as well. The chain uses TRBV29-1 and TRBJ1-2; the D gene is possibly TRBD1 (5 bases). CDR1 and CDR2 (germline): SQVTM, ANQGSEA. V lost 4 bases and J lost 4, with 7 bases in between. The CDR3 is 11 amino acids. The CDR3 DNA reads as TGCAGCGTTGTGGGGCCCTATGGCTACACCTTC. This translates into CSVVGPYGYTF.

This chain connects TRBV21-1 to TRBJ1-5; TRBD1, the table's D call, was not compared with the DNA. TRBV21-1 is a recognized pseudogene. CDR3 length equals 15 residues. DNA for the CDR3: TGTGCCAGCAGCACCATGACAGGGGGCGGGCAGCCCCAGCATTTT. Its translation is CASSTMTGGGQPQHF.

The chain recombines TRBV5-1 with TRBJ2-1; TRBD2 might be the D (6 bases). Deletions cut 3 bases from V and 4 bases from J, with 17 bases between. CDR3 length equals 16 residues. Germline V gene data show CDR1 as SGHRS and CDR2 as YFSETQ. CDR3 DNA: TGCGCCAGCAGCTGGGGGTTTCGGAGCGGGTACAATGAGCAGTTCTTC. Translated: CASSWGFRSGYNEQFF.

This chain connects TRBV27 to TRBJ1-3; possible D gene TRBD1, 6 bases. The CDR3 covers 16 residues. Germline V gene lookup returns CDR1 MNHEY and CDR2 SMNVEV (reference sequence). The V end lost 6 bases, the J end lost 2 bases, and 17 bases lay between the germline ends. The CDR3 DNA follows: TGTGCCAGCAGCCCGGTCGATGAGGGGGCTGGAAACACCATATATTTT. Its protein is CASSPVDEGAGNTIYF.

This rearrangement joins TRBV30 to TRBJ2-6, with D possibly TRBD1 on 5 matching bases. CDR3 length: 16 residues. Looked up from germline, CDR1 is GTSNPN and CDR2 is SVGIG (reference sequence). V was trimmed by 1 base and J by 2 bases, leaving 12 bases between them. CDR3 residues: CAWSGPGSPGANVLTF. The CDR3 DNA follows: TGTGCCTGGAGTGGGCCAGGGTCTCCTGGGGCCAACGTCCTGACTTTC.

This clone was seen a handful of times. The rearrangement uses TRBV19 and TRBJ2-1, with D perhaps assigned TRBD1 or TRBD2 (5 bases each). The CDR3 runs 11 residues. Germline lookup yields CDR1 LNHDA and CDR2 SQIVND (reference sequence). Trimming took 6 bases from V and 11 from J, leaving 11 bases between them. Here the CDR3 DNA reads TGTGCCAGTAGCAGTGGGGGACAGCAGTTCTTC. It codes for CASSSGGQQFF.